The sequence of this T cell receptor beta chain was determined in a study of human T cells and chemical hapten exposure. Study-level results: High-frequency TCRs, those above 1 in 1000, stayed the same after DPC sensitization.

Time point defined: pre-sensitization, week 0. The treatment: therapeutic diphenylcyclopropenone sensitization with weekly scalp DPC. TCRdb reprocessed the RACE reads with MiXCR, giving one entry per CDR3 protein. This sample has tens of thousands of distinct CDR3 sequences, with 9.6% found just once. Germline CDR1 SGDLS, CDR2 YYNGEE. The germline V and J ends were trimmed by 0 bases and 4 bases, with 7 bases remaining between them. The CDR3 consists of 13 residues. This clonotype was detected many times. Its antigen is still unknown. This sequence originates from a woman between 35 and 50 years old with alopecia areata. Some clones in this sample may be carry-over from other donors' samples. The specimen was whole blood, collected in connection with sensitization to the hapten diphenylcyclopropenone (DPC). The gene calls are TRBV9 and TRBJ1-2; D may be TRBD1 (5 bases). This CDR3 reads CASSVGQGYGYTF. For the CDR3, the DNA is TGTGCCAGCAGCGTAGGTCAGGGCTATGGCTACACCTTC.